This TCR beta chain was identified in a study of human T cells and chemical hapten exposure. Study summary: Patch tests delivered 0.01% DPC to the upper back and were evaluated at 6 days. Findings of the study overall: Having alopecia, the donors may differ immunologically from healthy people. PT1 expanded TCR numbers tracked positively with patch test score.

This CDR3 spans 16 amino acids. Germline CDR1 LNHDA, CDR2 SQIVND (reference sequence). V was cut by 5 bases and J by 3 bases, with 20 bases left in between. Each CDR3 protein is one row after TCRdb ran MiXCR on the RACE reads. There are 75,000 to 100,000 distinct CDR3 sequences in the sample; 12% occur only once, and roughly 4% lies in the top ten. This clonotype was counted many times. Antigen: not known. Noted time point: patch test 1, 2 weeks after DPC sensitization. Treatment of the sample: therapeutic diphenylcyclopropenone sensitization with weekly scalp DPC. The rearrangement links TRBV19 to TRBJ2-7; maybe TRBD2 (6 bases). The sequence was obtained from a woman aged 55-75 years with alopecia areata. Some clones in this sample may be carry-over from other donors' samples. Sample: whole blood, taken in connection with sensitization to the hapten diphenylcyclopropenone (DPC). The CDR3 protein is CASSPLGGENFYEQYF. CDR3 nucleotides: TGTGCCAGTAGTCCTTTAGGCGGGGAGAATTTCTACGAGCAGTACTTC.